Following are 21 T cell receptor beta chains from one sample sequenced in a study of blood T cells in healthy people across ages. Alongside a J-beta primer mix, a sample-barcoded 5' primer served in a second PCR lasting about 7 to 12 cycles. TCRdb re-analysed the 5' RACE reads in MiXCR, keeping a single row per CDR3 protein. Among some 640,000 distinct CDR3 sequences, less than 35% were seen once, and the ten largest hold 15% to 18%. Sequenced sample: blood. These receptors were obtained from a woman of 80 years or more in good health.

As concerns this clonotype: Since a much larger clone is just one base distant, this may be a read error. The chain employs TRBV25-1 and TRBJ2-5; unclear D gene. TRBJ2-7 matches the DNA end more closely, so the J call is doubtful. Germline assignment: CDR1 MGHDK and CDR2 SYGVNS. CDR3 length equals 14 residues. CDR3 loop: CAGSDSVGWDEQYF. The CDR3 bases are TGTGCCGGCAGTGATTCGGTAGGGTGGGACGAGCAGTACTTC.

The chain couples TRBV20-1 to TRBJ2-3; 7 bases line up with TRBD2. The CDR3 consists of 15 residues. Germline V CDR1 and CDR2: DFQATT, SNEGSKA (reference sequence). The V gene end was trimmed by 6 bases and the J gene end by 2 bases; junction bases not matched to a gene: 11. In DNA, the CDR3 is TGCAGTGCCTATAGAGCGGGACTTCCCACAGATACGCAGTATTTT. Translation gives CSAYRAGLPTDTQYF.

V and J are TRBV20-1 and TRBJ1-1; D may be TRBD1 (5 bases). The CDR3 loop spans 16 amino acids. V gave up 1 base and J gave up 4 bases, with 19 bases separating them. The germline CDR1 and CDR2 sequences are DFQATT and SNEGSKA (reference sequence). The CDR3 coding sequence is TGCAGTGCTAGAGTACAAGTAGGGGCGCGAGGCACTGAAGCTTTCTTT. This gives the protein CSARVQVGARGTEAFF.

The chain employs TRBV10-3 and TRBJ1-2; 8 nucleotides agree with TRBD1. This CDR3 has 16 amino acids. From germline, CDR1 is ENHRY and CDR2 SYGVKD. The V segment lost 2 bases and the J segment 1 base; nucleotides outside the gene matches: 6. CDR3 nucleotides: TGTGCCATCAGTGAGAGACGGGACAGGAGTAACTATGGCTACACCTTC. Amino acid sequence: CAISERRDRSNYGYTF.

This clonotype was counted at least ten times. The CDR3 loop reads CASSQGNRGLSTDTQYF. The CDR3 DNA sequence: TGCGCCAGCAGCCAGGGTAACAGGGGGCTATCCACAGATACGCAGTATTTT. The V gene is TRBV4-3, the J gene TRBJ2-3; 9 bases fit TRBD1. Germline assignment: CDR1 LGHNA and CDR2 YSLEER. The length of the CDR3 is 17 residues. J lost 2 bases, V lost 3 bases, and 9 bases had no gene match.

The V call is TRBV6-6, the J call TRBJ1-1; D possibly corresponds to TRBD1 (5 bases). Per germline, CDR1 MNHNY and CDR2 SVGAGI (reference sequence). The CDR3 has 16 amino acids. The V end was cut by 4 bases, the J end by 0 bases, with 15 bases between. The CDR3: CASSSGRGAMNTEAFF. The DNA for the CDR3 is TGTGCCAGCAGTTCCGGGCGGGGCGCCATGAACACTGAAGCTTTCTTT.

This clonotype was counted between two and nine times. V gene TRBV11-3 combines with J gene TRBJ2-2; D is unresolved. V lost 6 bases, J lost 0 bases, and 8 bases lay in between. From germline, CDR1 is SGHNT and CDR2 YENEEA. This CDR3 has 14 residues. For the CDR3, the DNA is TGTGCCAGCAGTCGGGTCACGAACACCGGGGAGCTGTTTTTT. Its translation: CASSRVTNTGELFF.

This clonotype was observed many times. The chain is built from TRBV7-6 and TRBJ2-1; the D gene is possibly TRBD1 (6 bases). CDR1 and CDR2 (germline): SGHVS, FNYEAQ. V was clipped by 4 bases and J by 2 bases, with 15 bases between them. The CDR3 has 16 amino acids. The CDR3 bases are TGTGCCAGCAGCTCCGCTTCGGGGACACCCTACAATGAGCAGTTCTTC. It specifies CASSSASGTPYNEQFF.

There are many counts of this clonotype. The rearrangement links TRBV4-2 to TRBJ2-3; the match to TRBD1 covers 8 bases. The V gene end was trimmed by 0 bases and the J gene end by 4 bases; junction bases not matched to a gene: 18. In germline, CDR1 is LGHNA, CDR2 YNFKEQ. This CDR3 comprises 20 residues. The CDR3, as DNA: TGTGCCAGCAGCCAAGATCCTCGCCCCGAGGACAGGGTGGGACCAGATACGCAGTATTTT. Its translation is CASSQDPRPEDRVGPDTQYF.

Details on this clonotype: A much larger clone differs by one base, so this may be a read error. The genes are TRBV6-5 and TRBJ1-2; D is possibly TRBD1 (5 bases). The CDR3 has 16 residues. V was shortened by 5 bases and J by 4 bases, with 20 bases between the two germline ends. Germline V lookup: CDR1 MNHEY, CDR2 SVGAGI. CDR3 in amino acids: CASSHRSLGGTYGYTF. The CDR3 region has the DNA TGTGCCAGCAGTCACCGGTCCTTGGGGGGGACCTATGGCTACACCTTC.

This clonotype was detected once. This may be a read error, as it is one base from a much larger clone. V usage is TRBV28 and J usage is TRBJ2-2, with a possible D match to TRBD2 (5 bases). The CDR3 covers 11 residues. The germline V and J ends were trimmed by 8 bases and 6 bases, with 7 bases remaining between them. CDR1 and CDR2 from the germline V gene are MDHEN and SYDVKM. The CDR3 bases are TGTGCCAGCTGGGGAGCCGGGGAGCTGTTTTTT. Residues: CASWGAGELFF.

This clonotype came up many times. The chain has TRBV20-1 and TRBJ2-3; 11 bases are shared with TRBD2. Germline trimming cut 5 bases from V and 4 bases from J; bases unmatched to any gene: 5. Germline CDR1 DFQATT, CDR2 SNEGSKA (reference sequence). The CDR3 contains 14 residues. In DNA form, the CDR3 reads TGCAGTGCTGATGGGACTAGCGGTCCAGATACGCAGTATTTT. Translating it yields CSADGTSGPDTQYF.

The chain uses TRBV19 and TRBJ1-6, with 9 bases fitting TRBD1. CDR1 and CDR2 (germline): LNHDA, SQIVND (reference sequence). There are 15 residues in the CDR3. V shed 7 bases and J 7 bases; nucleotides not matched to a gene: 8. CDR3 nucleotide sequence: TGTGCCAGTAAAGAGGGGGACAGGGTAAATTCACCCCTCCACTTT. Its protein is CASKEGDRVNSPLHF. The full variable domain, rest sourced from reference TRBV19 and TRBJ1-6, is DGGITQSPKYLFRKEGQNVTLSCEQNLNHDAMYWYRQDPGQGLRLIYYSQIVNDFQKGDIAEGYSVSREKKESFPLTVTSAQKNPTAFYLCASKEGDRVNSPLHFGNGTRLTVT.

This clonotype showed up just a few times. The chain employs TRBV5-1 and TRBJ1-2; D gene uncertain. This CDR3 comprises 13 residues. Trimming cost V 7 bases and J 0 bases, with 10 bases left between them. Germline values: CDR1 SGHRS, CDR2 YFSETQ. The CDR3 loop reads CASAMASNYGYTF. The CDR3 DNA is TGCGCCAGCGCCATGGCCTCTAACTATGGCTACACCTTC.

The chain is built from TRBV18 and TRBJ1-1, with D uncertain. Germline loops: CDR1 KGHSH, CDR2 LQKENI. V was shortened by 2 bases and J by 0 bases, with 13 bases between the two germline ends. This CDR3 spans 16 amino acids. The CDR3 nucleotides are TGTGCCAGCTCACCATTACACGGGGTGGTGAACACTGAAGCTTTCTTT. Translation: CASSPLHGVVNTEAFF.

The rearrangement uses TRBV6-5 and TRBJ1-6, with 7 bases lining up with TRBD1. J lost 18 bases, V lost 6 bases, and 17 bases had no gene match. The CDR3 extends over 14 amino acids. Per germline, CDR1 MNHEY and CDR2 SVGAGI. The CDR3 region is CASSQDRTNSAPHF. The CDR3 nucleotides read TGTGCCAGCAGCCAGGACAGGACTAATTCAGCCCCCCACTTT.

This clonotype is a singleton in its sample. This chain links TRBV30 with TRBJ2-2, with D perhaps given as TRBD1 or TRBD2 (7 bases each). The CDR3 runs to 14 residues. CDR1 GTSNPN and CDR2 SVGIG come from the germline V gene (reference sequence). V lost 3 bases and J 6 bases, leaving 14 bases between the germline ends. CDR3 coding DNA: TGTGCCTGGAGAAGGGAGGGGGCCCCCGGGGAGCTGTTTTTT. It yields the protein CAWRREGAPGELFF.

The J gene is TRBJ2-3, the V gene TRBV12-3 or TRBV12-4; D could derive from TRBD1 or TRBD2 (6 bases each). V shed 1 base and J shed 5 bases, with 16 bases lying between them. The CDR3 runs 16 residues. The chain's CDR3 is CASSLEARGGRDTQYF. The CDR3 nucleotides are TGTGCCAGCAGTTTAGAGGCTAGAGGGGGGAGAGATACGCAGTATTTT.

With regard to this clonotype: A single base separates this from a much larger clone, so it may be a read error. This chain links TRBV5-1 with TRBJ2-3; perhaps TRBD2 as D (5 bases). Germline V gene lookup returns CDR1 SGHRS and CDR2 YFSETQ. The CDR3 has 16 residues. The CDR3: CASSLSPGLRTDAQYF. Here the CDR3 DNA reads TGCGCCAGCAGCTTGTCCCCGGGGTTGCGCACAGATGCGCAGTATTTT.

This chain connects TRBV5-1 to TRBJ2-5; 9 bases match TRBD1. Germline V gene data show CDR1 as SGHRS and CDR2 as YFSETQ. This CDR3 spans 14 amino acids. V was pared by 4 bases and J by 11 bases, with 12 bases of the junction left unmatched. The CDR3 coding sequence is TGCGCCAGCAGCCCACAGGGGGCCGGCAATGAGCAGTACTTC. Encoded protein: CASSPQGAGNEQYF.

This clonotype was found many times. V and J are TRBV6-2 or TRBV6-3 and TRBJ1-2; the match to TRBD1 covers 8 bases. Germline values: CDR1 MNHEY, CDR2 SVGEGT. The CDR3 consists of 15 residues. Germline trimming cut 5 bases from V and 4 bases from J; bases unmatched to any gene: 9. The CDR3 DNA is TGTGCCAGCAGTCCTTGGACAGGGAAAGGCTATGGCTACACCTTC. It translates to CASSPWTGKGYGYTF.